This T cell receptor (beta chain) was documented in a study of beta chain features in type 1 diabetes. Overall study findings and caveats: Comparison showed that naive, central memory and Treg TCRB repertoires appeared more similar among patients than among healthy donors. Type 1 diabetes patients had moderately but significantly shorter TCRB CDR3s in all four CD4+ subsets.

The entirety of the isolated RNA underwent reverse transcription, so expressed TCRB transcripts were sequenced. Roughly 3.5 million reads per sample on average were obtained from naive, central memory and regulatory T cell samples. Repertoires were generated with immunoSEQ multiplex PCR, while TCRdb's copy carries only in-frame clones and drops some. The table shows hundreds of thousands of clones, with around 15% occurring only once. In regard to this clone: The antigen remains undetermined.

The CDR3 loop spans 15 amino acids. CDR1 SGHKS and CDR2 YYEKEE come from the germline V gene (reference sequence). V lost 4 bases, J lost 5 bases, and 16 bases lay in between. All of the sorted populations showed purity greater than 98%. This receptor was identified in a man aged 18 to 29 with type 1 diabetes. The specimen sequenced was naive CD4+ T cells from blood. V gene TRBV5-5 combines with J gene TRBJ2-1; D is uncertain. CDR3: CASSPREINDNEQFF. The CDR3 nucleotides read TGTGCCAGCAGCCCTAGAGAGATCAACGACAATGAGCAGTTCTTC.